This TCR beta chain was identified in a study of T cell responses to AZD1222 COVID-19 vaccine. Overall study results and limits: Of the AZD1222 recipients, only five to seven were seropositive at baseline. The donor cohort was predominantly white British with a female majority, and clonal diversity may have been underestimated.

Measured with immunoSEQ multiplex PCR; TCRdb has only the in-frame clones, and not every one. The table has under 80,000 clones, nearly 90% seen once. The V end was cut by 3 bases, the J end by 4 bases, with 12 bases between. This CDR3 has 14 residues. The V gene's germline CDR1 is KGHSH and CDR2 LQKENI. Points on this clone: Its target is not known.

This TCR was sampled from an adult who received the AZD1222 COVID-19 vaccine. The chain employs TRBV18 and TRBJ1-1; D is unresolved. Source: peripheral blood, taken 28 days after the second AZD1222 dose. CDR3 in DNA: TGTGCCAGCTCACCGGCAGGTTCGGGCACTGAAGCTTTCTTT. Encoded protein: CASSPAGSGTEAFF.